The sequence of this T cell receptor (beta chain) was determined in a study of memory CD4+ T cells and cytomegalovirus serostatus (dated 2019 in TCRdb). As for the study more broadly: A total of some 35 healthy Belgian adults, of whom 9 were CMV seropositive and roughly 24 were CMV seronegative, were included in the cohort. To replicate a published TCR-based CMV serostatus classifier, the researchers sequenced the CD4+ memory TCRbeta repertoires of a Belgian cohort whose cytomegalovirus serostatus was known.

The germline V gene (reference sequence) supplies CDR1 SGHNT and CDR2 YYREEE. V and J lose 0 bases and 7 bases, and a span of 19 bases separates them. The CDR3 runs 16 residues from the cysteine to the phenylalanine. The sequence is cut down to CDR3 DNA, 48 bases in frame from base 1. General findings and caveats noted by the study authors: On the Belgian cohort, the classifier based on the original framework reached a median bootstrapped AUC of approximately 0.95, with a 95% CI of 0.76-1.00. Results were interpreted as suggesting that the CMV-associated TCR signature is largely present in the CD4+ memory repertoire. Among the 150 to 200 previously reported CMV-associated TCRbeta sequences, approximately 67 showed up in the CD4+ memory repertoires, with each one found in between one and five individuals. For CMV serostatus prediction, a median bootstrapped AUC of approximately 0.95 was reached with the original framework, and a median bootstrapped AUC of about 0.9 was reached with a US-trained random forest. Only CD4+CD45RO+ memory cells were sequenced, in contrast to the original study, which included naive and memory CD4+ and CD8+ populations.

A FACSAria II was used to sort memory CD4+ T cells, defined as single viable CD3+CD4+CD8-CD45RO+ cells. CMV serostatus was determined using a Roche Elecsys assay that detects serum IgG against CMV pp150, pp28, p38 and p52. After the samples were thawed, total CD4+ T cells were enriched through positive selection using CD4 magnetic microbeads. The samples came from a different study that was designed specifically to examine the CD4+ T cell memory repertoire. Peripheral blood mononuclear cells were isolated and cryopreserved according to standard operating procedures, and serum was stored at -80 degrees C. The staining relied on CD3-PerCP (BW264/56), CD4-APC (RPA-T4), CD45RO-PE (UCHT1) and CD8-Pacific Orange (3B5) antibodies, and Sytox blue was used to exclude non-viable cells. Genomic DNA was extracted from sorted cells with the Quick-DNA Microprep Kit. TCRbeta DNA was amplified with the immunoSEQ hsTCRbeta kit following the manufacturer's protocol. TCRbeta libraries were sequenced on an Illumina MiSeq instrument. Regarding the original processing steps: Following removal of out-of-frame sequences, around 2.4 million distinct TCRbeta sequences were retained, with an average of about 70,000 per individual. Each individual was scored by the count of 150 or so previously reported CMV-associated TCRbeta sequences and the total productive distinct TCRbeta count. A beta-binomial model was reimplemented in Python, and scikit-learn random forests with default parameters were trained on data from the US cohort. Classifier performance on the Belgian cohort was reported as the median AUC with percentile confidence intervals calculated over 10,000 bootstrap iterations. In its TCRdb copy, this immuneACCESS table keeps in-frame sequences only and misses some clones. Where compared with another copy, unresolved V genes explain less than half of these, and the others have no known cause. That table is the source of V, J and clone size, and D and trimming were worked out from the DNA. The sample table shows about 27,000 clones, and under 85% are seen once. Around 0.68% of the sample lies in the top ten.

Note on this clone: Its antigen specificity is not known. No base qualities exist here, and no much larger clone lies one base off it.

Sequencing input: memory CD4+ T cells from blood. This TCR was recovered from an adult in good health and CMV-seronegative. This chain is built from TRBV5-4 and TRBJ1-1; the D gene is perhaps TRBD1, from 6 matching bases. This receptor has the CDR3 CASSLGSTGRFLEAFF. The DNA is TGTGCCAGCAGCTTGGGGTCGACAGGTCGTTTCCTTGAAGCTTTCTTT. Where the CDR3 stops, the reference TRBV5-4 and TRBJ1-1 genes take over; the full variable domain is ETGVTQSPTHLIKTRGQQVTLRCSSQSGHNTVSWYQQALGQGPQFIFQYYREEENGRGNFPPRFSGLQFPNYSSELNVNALELDDSALYLCASSLGSTGRFLEAFFGQGTRLTVV.